These 17 T cell receptor beta chains share one sample of origin, sequenced in a study of TIL therapy for anti-PD-1-resistant metastatic lung cancer. Indicated time point: pre-treatment sample, taken before nivolumab and TIL therapy. This was the immunoSEQ v3 assay. Here immunoSEQ multiplex PCR was the method, and the copy in TCRdb shows in-frame clones only, minus some. The repertoire has some 60,000 clones, 70% to 75% of them found once; the top ten carry less than 2%. Sequencing used blood, obtained at baseline. The origin of the receptors is a person aged 25 to 85 with non-small cell lung cancer.

The chain is built from TRBV6-1 and TRBJ1-5, with D perhaps matching TRBD1 (5 bases). The V end was cut by 7 bases, the J end by 4 bases, with 14 bases between. Per germline, CDR1 MNHNS and CDR2 SASEGT. This CDR3 region has 14 residues. CDR3 DNA: TGTGCCAGCAAAAACGGGGGAGCGAATCAGCCCCAGCATTTT. It is translated as CASKNGGANQPQHF.

The chain joins TRBV27 to TRBJ1-4, with D unresolved. The CDR3 loop spans 13 amino acids. The germline V gene has CDR1 MNHEY and CDR2 SMNVEV (reference sequence). V dropped 5 bases and J dropped 4 bases, with 8 bases sitting between them. CDR3 residues: CASSPNINEKLFF. The DNA for the CDR3 is TGTGCCAGCAGTCCAAACATTAATGAAAAACTGTTTTTT.

V and J are TRBV27 and TRBJ2-2, with a tentative D call TRBD1 (6 bases). V lost 5 bases and J lost 2, with 9 bases in between. CDR3 length: 14 amino acids. Germline loops: CDR1 MNHEY, CDR2 SMNVEV (reference sequence). CDR3 nucleotide sequence: TGTGCCAGCAGTCCACAGGGAAACACCGGGGAGCTGTTTTTT. It encodes CASSPQGNTGELFF.

This clone was counted a few times. The chain couples TRBV7-6 to TRBJ1-1; no clear D. CDR3 length: 14 residues. V lost 5 bases to trimming and J lost 4 bases, with 14 bases between them. Germline CDR1 and CDR2: SGHVS and FNYEAQ. The CDR3 loop reads CASSLLGVGTEAFF. The CDR3 bases are TGTGCCAGCAGCCTACTTGGGGTAGGCACTGAAGCTTTCTTT.

The genes are TRBV5-1 and TRBJ2-3; D is ambiguous. The V gene lost 0 bases and the J gene lost 2 bases, with 7 bases spanning the gap. The CDR3 is 14 amino acids. CDR1 and CDR2 from the germline V gene are SGHRS and YFSETQ. The CDR3 protein is CASSLDQPTDTQYF. CDR3 DNA: TGCGCCAGCAGCTTGGATCAACCCACAGATACGCAGTATTTT.

This clone was found a few times. Other DNA sequences from this sample encode an identical CDR3 as well. This chain connects TRBV7-9 to TRBJ2-7; tentatively, D is TRBD2 (6 bases). CDR3 length equals 13 residues. Germline CDR1 and CDR2: SEHNR and FQNEAQ (reference sequence). V was trimmed by 1 base and J by 3 bases, leaving 7 bases between them. The CDR3 reads CASSLVGGYEQYF. Written as DNA, the CDR3 is TGTGCCAGCAGCTTAGTGGGGGGCTACGAGCAGTACTTC.

The chain employs TRBV6-5 and TRBJ2-7; unclear D gene. Germline-derived CDR1 and CDR2 are MNHEY and SVGAGI. This CDR3 has 15 residues. V lost 6 bases and J 0 bases, leaving 15 bases between the germline ends. The CDR3 loop reads CASSPLFANSYEQYF. The CDR3 DNA is TGTGCCAGCAGCCCTCTTTTCGCTAACTCCTACGAGCAGTACTTC.

V usage is TRBV10-1 and J usage is TRBJ2-3; D is possibly TRBD1 (5 bases). Germline loops: CDR1 WNHNN, CDR2 SYGVQD (reference sequence). Trimming cost V 4 bases and J 1 base, with 12 bases left between them. This CDR3 has 15 amino acids. For the CDR3, the DNA is TGCGCCAGCAGTGGTTCAGGGATCCGCACAGATACGCAGTATTTT. Translation gives CASSGSGIRTDTQYF.

Only a few counts were recorded for this clone. The J gene is TRBJ1-2, the V gene TRBV6-5; D is uncertain. This CDR3 contains 12 residues. Trimming left V 5 bases short and J 7 bases short, with 11 bases between. Germline V gene sequence: CDR1 MNHEY, CDR2 SVGAGI. As DNA, the CDR3 is TGTGCCAGCAGTCTCAGCGAGGGTGGCTACACCTTC. Translation gives CASSLSEGGYTF.

This clone has just a few counts. The V call is TRBV4-3, the J call TRBJ1-6; D not certain. The CDR3 is 16 residues long. CDR1 LGHNA and CDR2 YSLEER come from the germline V gene. Trimming pared 0 bases from V and 9 bases from J, leaving 15 bases between. CDR3 loop: CASSQDQAGRFSPLHF. CDR3 DNA sequence: TGCGCCAGCAGCCAAGACCAGGCCGGACGTTTTTCACCCCTCCACTTT.

This rearrangement joins TRBV6-5 to TRBJ1-2; 7 positions agree with TRBD1. There are 15 residues in the CDR3. J gave up 4 bases and V 0 bases, and 5 bases lay outside the gene matches. CDR1 is MNHEY, CDR2 SVGAGI, per germline. CDR3 region: CASSYSLGQLYGYTF. In DNA, the CDR3 is TGTGCCAGCAGTTACTCGCTGGGACAGCTCTATGGCTACACCTTC.

The V gene is TRBV18, the J gene TRBJ2-1; D is undetermined. Deletions cut 1 base from V and 1 base from J, with 11 bases between. The V gene's germline CDR1 is KGHSH and CDR2 LQKENI. The CDR3 length is 16 residues. The chain's CDR3 is CASSPRQAASYNEQFF. The CDR3 region has the DNA TGTGCCAGCTCACCACGGCAGGCAGCTTCCTACAATGAGCAGTTCTTC.

V usage is TRBV29-1 and J usage is TRBJ2-7; 9 bases match TRBD2. CDR3 length equals 12 residues. Germline CDR1 and CDR2: SQVTM and ANQGSEA. J gave up 6 bases and V 5 bases, and 5 bases lay outside the gene matches. The DNA for the CDR3 is TGCAGCGTTACTGCGGGAGGGTTCGAGCAGTACTTC. Its translation: CSVTAGGFEQYF.

V usage is TRBV28 and J usage is TRBJ2-5, with a possible D match to TRBD2 (5 bases). This CDR3 is built from 15 residues. Per germline, CDR1 MDHEN and CDR2 SYDVKM. Trimming pared 3 bases from V and 2 bases from J, leaving 13 bases between. CDR3 in amino acids: CASSLWVSGQETQYF. CDR3 DNA: TGTGCCAGCAGTTTGTGGGTTTCGGGGCAAGAGACCCAGTACTTC.

J is TRBJ1-3 and V is TRBV13; TRBD1 is a possible D gene (5 bases). The CDR3 is made up of 17 amino acids. The germline V and J ends were trimmed by 5 bases and 0 bases, with 17 bases remaining between them. Per germline, CDR1 PRHDT and CDR2 FYEKMQ (reference sequence). CDR3 sequence (DNA): TGTGCCAGCAGCGGACTTCGGGACGTCCTCTCTGGAAACACCATATATTTT. Its protein product is CASSGLRDVLSGNTIYF. The full variable domain, completed using reference TRBV13 and TRBJ1-3, is AAGVIQSPRHLIKEKRETATLKCYPIPRHDTVYWYQQGPGQDPQFLISFYEKMQSDKGSIPDRFSAQQFSDYHSELNMSSLELGDSALYFCASSGLRDVLSGNTIYFGEGSWLTVV.

V and J are TRBV28 and TRBJ1-1; D unclear. Germline CDR1 MDHEN, CDR2 SYDVKM. The CDR3 extends over 12 amino acids. V lost 8 bases to trimming and J lost 10 bases, with 17 bases between them. The CDR3: CASGSGPRGAFF. For the CDR3, the DNA is TGTGCCAGCGGATCAGGCCCCCGGGGAGCTTTCTTT.

The J gene is TRBJ2-7, the V gene TRBV6-6; TRBD2 aligns across 13 bases. V was pared by 6 bases and J by 0 bases, with 2 bases of the junction left unmatched. CDR3 length: 15 residues. The V gene's germline CDR1 is MNHNY and CDR2 SVGAGI (reference sequence). This CDR3 reads CASRGTSGVSYEQYF. In DNA form, the CDR3 reads TGTGCCAGCAGGGGGACTAGCGGGGTCTCCTACGAGCAGTACTTC.